Presented here are 15 T cell receptor beta chains from one specimen sequenced in a study of brain T cells in children with intractable seizures (dated by TCRdb to the early 2020s). The time point label for this specimen denotes: resected brain tissue, or blood drawn just prior to surgery. The library was prepared using the immunoSEQ multiplex PCR assay. TCRdb holds this immuneACCESS table with in-frame rearrangements only. Some clones are missing; in checked studies, unresolved V genes explain under half, and the rest has no known cause. This sample is represented by 35,000 to 50,000 clones; around 90% of them were singletons. The top ten clonotypes cover 6.3% of the sample. Sample: peripheral blood, taken at surgery. These receptors all stem from a girl under 10 years old with tuberous sclerosis and intractable seizures.

J is TRBJ1-1 and V is TRBV4-1, with a weak D call TRBD1 (5 bases). V was trimmed by 1 base and J by 7 bases, leaving 16 bases between them. The germline V gene encodes CDR1 MGHRA and CDR2 YSYEKL. This CDR3 has 15 residues. The DNA of the CDR3 is TGCGCCAGCAGCCAAGTTAGGGGAATAGGGATTGAAGCTTTCTTT. The encoded protein is CASSQVRGIGIEAFF.

The V gene is TRBV5-1, the J gene TRBJ2-5; D might be TRBD1 (6 bases). This CDR3 comprises 14 residues. Between the trimmed V and J ends, which lost 4 bases and 5 bases, there was a span of 15 bases. The germline CDR1 and CDR2 sequences are SGHRS and YFSETQ. CDR3 sequence reads: CASSGQRLGETQYF. CDR3 DNA sequence: TGCGCCAGCAGCGGACAGCGTTTAGGTGAGACCCAGTACTTC.

The CDR3 DNA sequence: TGTGCCTGGAGTTACGCAGGGACCTACGAGCAGTACTTC. Translation gives CAWSYAGTYEQYF. The rearrangement links TRBV30 to TRBJ2-7, with TRBD1 as a possible D gene (5 bases). With 2 bases removed from V and 2 bases from J, the gap between germline ends came to 10 bases. Per germline, CDR1 GTSNPN and CDR2 SVGIG (reference sequence). The CDR3 runs 13 residues.

V gene TRBV24-1 combines with J gene TRBJ2-7; 7 bases are a match to TRBD1. This CDR3 is built from 14 residues. Germline CDR1 reads KGHDR; CDR2 reads SFDVKD. J gave up 2 bases and V 5 bases, and 5 bases lay outside the gene matches. The CDR3 DNA is TGTGCCACCAGTGCCCGGACAGGCACCTACGAGCAGTACTTC. Encoded protein: CATSARTGTYEQYF.

The chain couples TRBV9 to TRBJ2-5, with 8 bases fitting TRBD2. CDR3 length equals 13 residues. The V gene's germline CDR1 is SGDLS and CDR2 YYNGEE. J gave up 5 bases and V 0 bases, and 0 bases lay outside the gene matches. CDR3 loop: CASSVAGGETQYF. The DNA of the CDR3 is TGTGCCAGCAGCGTAGCGGGGGGGGAGACCCAGTACTTC.

V gene TRBV11-2 combines with J gene TRBJ2-1; the match to TRBD2 covers 12 bases. This CDR3 is built from 16 residues. Germline V gives CDR1 SGHAT, CDR2 FQNNGV. The V and J ends lost 2 bases and 7 bases, in that order; junction bases with no gene match: 6. The CDR3 nucleotides read TGTGCCAGCAGCTTAACTCTAGCGGGGGGGCAGAATGAGCAGTTCTTC. Protein product: CASSLTLAGGQNEQFF.

The genes are TRBV5-1 and TRBJ1-2; maybe TRBD1 (5 bases). V was shortened by 0 bases and J by 4 bases, with 10 bases between the two germline ends. CDR3 length: 14 residues. Germline V gives CDR1 SGHRS, CDR2 YFSETQ. This CDR3 reads CASSLDGAGYGYTF. In DNA form, the CDR3 reads TGCGCCAGCAGCTTGGATGGGGCAGGCTATGGCTACACCTTC.

V usage is TRBV6-5 and J usage is TRBJ2-3; 8 bases are a match to TRBD2. The ends lost 4 bases at V and 2 bases at J; junction bases unmatched: 2. Per the germline V gene, CDR1 is MNHEY and CDR2 is SVGAGI. The length of the CDR3 is 14 residues. DNA of the CDR3: TGTGCCAGCAGTTTAGCGGGGTACACAGATACGCAGTATTTT. Translated: CASSLAGYTDTQYF.

This chain connects TRBV13 to TRBJ1-2; unclear D gene. Looked up from germline, CDR1 is PRHDT and CDR2 is FYEKMQ (reference sequence). V was cut by 1 base and J by 2 bases, with 11 bases left in between. The CDR3 has 15 amino acids. CDR3 in amino acids: CASSLAQDSNYGYTF. CDR3 in DNA: TGTGCCAGCAGCTTAGCCCAGGATTCGAACTATGGCTACACCTTC.

The V and J genes are TRBV2 and TRBJ2-4; D might be TRBD2 (6 bases). The CDR3 is 16 residues long. Per germline, CDR1 SNHLY and CDR2 FYNNEI. V lost 1 base, J lost 2 bases, and 12 bases lay in between. CDR3 protein: CASSEVGGKSKNIQYF. The CDR3 DNA is TGTGCCAGCAGTGAAGTAGGAGGGAAATCCAAAAACATTCAGTACTTC.

The genes are TRBV29-1 and TRBJ1-2; D unclear. This CDR3 contains 13 residues. The germline CDR1 and CDR2 sequences are SQVTM and ANQGSEA. Between the trimmed V and J ends, which lost 1 base and 7 bases, there was a span of 13 bases. CDR3 residues: CSVEGVEGSGYTF. CDR3 sequence (DNA): TGCAGCGTTGAAGGCGTGGAGGGTAGTGGCTACACCTTC.

V gene TRBV12-3 or TRBV12-4 combines with J gene TRBJ2-3; D is unclear. The length of the CDR3 is 13 residues. V shed 2 bases and J shed 6 bases, with 9 bases lying between them. CDR3 nucleotides: TGTGCCAGCAGTTTATTGCCTGCGGATACGCAGTATTTT. The encoded protein is CASSLLPADTQYF.

This chain links TRBV20-1 with TRBJ1-1, with TRBD1 matching over 7 bases. CDR1 and CDR2 from the germline V gene are DFQATT and SNEGSKA (reference sequence). The CDR3 runs to 14 residues. Losses at the gene ends were 6 bases for V and 1 base for J; bases not matched to a gene: 8. The CDR3 nucleotides read TGCAGTGCCAGTAGGGGGCGGCAGAACACTGAAGCTTTCTTT. The encoded protein is CSASRGRQNTEAFF.

This clone was counted a single time. V usage is TRBV9 and J usage is TRBJ2-3; 7 bases are shared with TRBD1. Germline values: CDR1 SGDLS, CDR2 YYNGEE. The CDR3 runs to 15 residues. Unmatched junction bases numbered 6, after V lost 3 bases and J lost 2 bases. For the CDR3, the DNA is TGTGCCAGCAGCGGACCAGGGGGTCCCACAGATACGCAGTATTTT. Protein product: CASSGPGGPTDTQYF. The complete variable domain, with remaining parts taken from reference TRBV9 and TRBJ2-3, reads DSGVTQTPKHLITATGQRVTLRCSPRSGDLSVYWYQQSLDQGLQFLIQYYNGEERAKGNILERFSAQQFPDLHSELNLSSLELGDSALYFCASSGPGGPTDTQYFGPGTRLTVL.

The CDR3 protein is CASSPRGGGGEQYF. The CDR3 DNA sequence: TGTGCCAGCAGCCCTCGGGGAGGGGGTGGCGAGCAGTACTTC. The chain has TRBV11-2 and TRBJ2-7; D is perhaps TRBD2 (7 bases). This CDR3 comprises 14 residues. V lost 5 bases and J lost 6, with 17 bases in between. Germline V lookup: CDR1 SGHAT, CDR2 FQNNGV.